Detailed here is one T cell receptor beta chain. Its recognized antigen is unknown. No much larger clone is present one base from it, and per-base qualities are unavailable. TCRbeta CDR3 regions were amplified from genomic DNA by means of the immunoSEQ Assay, a bias-controlled multiplex PCR. Processing in the source paper ran as follows. The number of nucleated cells in each sample was estimated from the amplification of reference gene primers within the assay. To quantify the absolute abundance of each unique TCRbeta CDR3 rearrangement, sequence reads were collapsed and filtered. For each sample, productive Simpson clonality was calculated as the square root of Simpson's diversity index over productive rearrangements. TCRdb took over this immuneACCESS table, retaining in-frame rearrangements with V and J assigned. Such tables are incomplete; in checked studies, under half of the missing clones stem from an unresolved V gene, and the remainder is unexplained. The D gene and trimming were derived from the DNA, and the V and J assignments and clone size from that table. The sample profile shows about 240,000 clones; 86% of them were found once. The top ten clonotypes cover approximately 13% of the sample.

This sample is drawn from a study of blood T cell repertoires in COVID-19 (dated by TCRdb to about 2020). Regarding the complete study: Collaborator samples came from the United States, Italy and Spain and covered acute and convalescent phases of COVID-19. The prospective study material was composed of cDNA or gDNA derived from T cells, B-cell-depleted T cells, or PBMCs. Deeply sampled blood TCRbeta repertoires from subjects exposed to, actively infected with, or recovered from COVID-19 were included in the dataset. The repertoires were made available in a free public database intended to serve as a resource for research on the immune response to SARS-CoV-2. The samples were drawn from the first 160 participants of the ongoing ImmuneRACE study and from 950 to 1,500 subjects provided by 6 global collaborators. Nearly every sample came with metadata listing a de-identified subject ID, COVID-19 status, age in years and sex. Where available, HLA class I and class II types were taken from metadata supplied by the sample provider and were not determined by assay-based typing. Study-wide conclusions, independent of this receptor: How much clinical and demographic metadata was included differed by source and by participant, and the metadata was provided uncurated.

The germline V gene (reference sequence) sets CDR1 to MNHEY and CDR2 to SMNVEV. V is shortened by 5 bases, J by 7 bases, and the region joining them spans 20 bases. The cysteine opens and the phenylalanine closes a CDR3 of 16 amino acids. Of all the DNA, just the CDR3 is kept, 48 bases in frame from base 1. Collaborating institutions collected whole blood in K2EDTA tubes following their own protocols. For TCRbeta analysis, collaborator samples were shipped as frozen whole blood, as isolated PBMCs, or as DNA extracted from either sample type. This sequence uses TRBV27 and TRBJ1-4; TRBD1 is a possible D gene, resting on 5 matching bases. Material for sequencing was peripheral blood. This sequence was found in a man older than 75 with acute or convalescent COVID-19. The CDR3 here reads CASSLTGGGNREKLFF. The nucleotide sequence is given as TGTGCCAGCAGTCTCACCGGGGGGGGGAATCGTGAAAAACTGTTTTTT.